A single sample is the source of the 24 T cell receptor beta chains below, sequenced in a study of T-cell reconstitution after alpha-beta-depleted transplantation in children (dated by TCRdb to between 2015 and 2016). Libraries were built with PCR. The listed sequencing device is Illumina HiSeq 2500. To normalize quantification of the TCRbeta repertoire, the TCR libraries were built with molecular barcoding that relied on unique molecular identifiers. The public reads were run again by TCRdb, first through fastp at Q25 and then through MiXCR, and only productive beta chains were kept. Records with the same CDR3 protein are collapsed into one entry carrying the most frequent genes and DNA. This sample comprises approximately 510,000 distinct CDR3 sequences, around 18% of them detected only once. In total, the top ten clones hold roughly 3.3% of the sample. The sequencing used PBMCs from the stem cell graft donor, collected from the stem cell graft. These receptor sequences come from a human donor who donated a stem cell graft to a child with acute lymphoblastic leukemia.

Remarks on this clonotype: This clone may be a read error of a much larger clone one base away. The chain combines TRBV21-1 with TRBJ1-4; whether TRBD1, the table's D call, matches the DNA was not checked. TRBV21-1 is a pseudogene segment. CDR3 length equals 19 residues. The CDR3 region is CALTQYSGWYAGTNEKLYF. The CDR3 nucleotides read TGTGCCCTCACGCAATATTCAGGGTGGTATGCGGGTACTAATGAAAAACTGTATTTT.

The J gene is TRBJ2-3, the V gene TRBV5-1; 9 nucleotides agree with TRBD2. There are 14 residues in the CDR3. Germline trimming cut 9 bases from V and 4 bases from J; bases unmatched to any gene: 9. Germline assignment: CDR1 SGHRS and CDR2 YFSETQ. CDR3 bases: TGCGCCACCAGATGGCTAGCGGGGTCAGATACGCAGTATTTT. It encodes CATRWLAGSDTQYF. Filled out from reference TRBV5-1 and TRBJ2-3, the complete variable domain reads KAGVTQTPRYLIKTRGQQVTLSCSPISGHRSVSWYQQTPGQGLQFLFEYFSETQRNKGNFPGRFSGRQFSNSRSEMNVSTLELGDSALYLCATRWLAGSDTQYFGPGTRLTVL.

V and J are TRBV12-3 or TRBV12-4 and TRBJ2-5, with 7 bases lining up with TRBD1. There are 15 residues in the CDR3. V gave up 6 bases and J gave up 0 bases; unmatched junction bases: 7. Here the CDR3 DNA reads TGTGCCAGCAGCCAGGGACAGACGTACCAAGAGACCCAGTACTTC. It encodes CASSQGQTYQETQYF.

This clonotype has only a few counts. This chain uses TRBV20-1 with TRBJ1-5, with 11 bases fitting TRBD1. V shed 0 bases, J shed 5 bases, and the junction held 9 bases outside the gene matches. The length of the CDR3 is 17 residues. The germline CDR1 and CDR2 sequences are DFQATT and SNEGSKA (reference sequence). CDR3 in DNA: TGCAGTGCTAGAGATCGTAACCGGACAGGGGGCGATCAGCCCCAGCATTTT. Translated, it gives CSARDRNRTGGDQPQHF.

This clonotype was observed a few times. The CDR3 nucleotides are TGTGCCAGCTCACCAAGACAGGGTGGTACGAATGAGCAGTTCTTC. Translated, it gives CASSPRQGGTNEQFF. The V and J genes are TRBV18 and TRBJ2-1, with 7 bases matching TRBD1. CDR3 length: 15 amino acids. Germline CDR1 and CDR2: KGHSH and LQKENI. J gave up 7 bases and V 2 bases, and 8 bases lay outside the gene matches.

This clonotype has more than one count but fewer than ten. Compared with germline, one end of the junction differs, possibly owing to a read error. V usage is TRBV24-1 and J usage is TRBJ2-7, with 9 bases aligning to TRBD1. This CDR3 region has 15 residues. Germline-derived CDR1 and CDR2 are KGHDR and SFDVKD. The CDR3 sequence: CAPRARGTGSYEQYF. The CDR3 coding sequence is TGTGCCCCCAGAGCCCGTGGGACAGGGTCCTACGAGCAGTACTTC.

This clonotype was observed a few times. This chain joins TRBV20-1 and TRBJ2-2, with 8 nucleotides matching TRBD2. Germline CDR1 reads DFQATT; CDR2 reads SNEGSKA (reference sequence). V shed 6 bases and J 4 bases; nucleotides not matched to a gene: 10. This CDR3 spans 15 amino acids. CDR3 sequence reads: CSARDLAGRTGELFF. CDR3 bases: TGCAGTGCAAGGGACTTAGCGGGGCGCACCGGGGAGCTGTTTTTT.

The rearrangement joins TRBV12-3 or TRBV12-4 to TRBJ2-1; 10 nucleotides agree with TRBD2. The CDR3 has 14 amino acids. Unmatched junction bases numbered 5, after V lost 0 bases and J lost 12 bases. The CDR3 loop reads CASSLASGRSGQFF. The CDR3 nucleotides read TGTGCCAGCAGTTTAGCTAGCGGGAGGTCCGGGCAGTTCTTC.

The chain uses TRBV7-9 and TRBJ1-1; a weak D match, TRBD1 (5 bases). Germline assignment: CDR1 SEHNR and CDR2 FQNEAQ (reference sequence). The ends were cut back, 2 bases at V and 3 bases at J, with 13 bases in the middle. The CDR3 has 15 residues. The CDR3 DNA is TGTGCCAGCAGCTTATTCCAGACGGGGGACACTGAAGCTTTCTTT. It codes for CASSLFQTGDTEAFF.

The chain combines TRBV29-1 with TRBJ2-2; possibly TRBD2 for D (5 bases). Germline V CDR1 and CDR2: SQVTM, ANQGSEA. The CDR3 is made up of 16 amino acids. V gave up 7 bases and J gave up 2 bases, with 20 bases separating them. This CDR3 reads CSALAPAGRNTGELFF. CDR3 DNA: TGCAGCGCCTTGGCACCCGCGGGTAGAAACACCGGGGAGCTGTTTTTT.

This chain links TRBV5-1 with TRBJ2-7; the D is unclear. V lost 1 base and J 0 bases, leaving 17 bases between the germline ends. This CDR3 region has 17 residues. Germline V gene data show CDR1 as SGHRS and CDR2 as YFSETQ. The CDR3 DNA reads TGCGCCAGCAGCTTGTTTGGGCCGGGTTCTTCCTCCTACGAGCAGTACTTC. Protein product: CASSLFGPGSSSYEQYF.

The V call is TRBV6-1, the J call TRBJ2-7; 14 bases are a match to TRBD2. Germline CDR1 MNHNS, CDR2 SASEGT. This CDR3 has 15 amino acids. Trimming at V came to 5 bases and at J to 4 bases, leaving 4 bases not matched to a gene. CDR3 in DNA: TGTGCCAGCAGTAGGACTAGCGGGAGGAGGTACGAGCAGTACTTC. It codes for CASSRTSGRRYEQYF.

The V call is TRBV20-1, the J call TRBJ1-3; TRBD1 might be the D (6 bases). Trimming shortened V by 2 bases and J by 4 bases, and 12 bases separated the two germline ends. The germline V gene encodes CDR1 DFQATT and CDR2 SNEGSKA (reference sequence). CDR3 length: 14 amino acids. Here the CDR3 DNA reads TGCAGTGCTAGAATAACAGGGTCAGGAAACACCATATATTTT. Translating it yields CSARITGSGNTIYF.

The table lists this clonotype with a few counts. The chain couples TRBV5-1 to TRBJ2-3, with 11 nucleotides matching TRBD2. The CDR3 runs 15 residues. Trimming cost V 4 bases and J 5 bases; bases outside gene matches: 6. Looked up from germline, CDR1 is SGHRS and CDR2 is YFSETQ. As DNA, the CDR3 is TGCGCCAGCAGCCGCACTAGCGGGAGAGTAGATACGCAGTATTTT. As protein: CASSRTSGRVDTQYF.

This clonotype was counted a few times. V usage is TRBV7-9 and J usage is TRBJ2-1; D is uncertain. The CDR3 totals 16 residues. V shed 7 bases and J shed 1 base, with 17 bases lying between them. The germline CDR1 and CDR2 sequences are SEHNR and FQNEAQ (reference sequence). The CDR3 sequence: CASTFTHRWSYNEQFF. The CDR3 DNA reads TGTGCCAGCACTTTTACACACCGGTGGTCCTACAATGAGCAGTTCTTC. Looking up the rest from reference TRBV7-9 and TRBJ2-1 gives the full variable domain: DTGVSQNPRHKITKRGQNVTFRCDPISEHNRLYWYRQTLGQGPEFLTYFQNEAQLEKSRLLSDRFSAERPKGSFSTLEIQRTEQGDSAMYLCASTFTHRWSYNEQFFGPGTRLTVL.

The sample holds many counts of this clonotype. The chain is built from TRBV5-1 and TRBJ2-7, with D unclear. There are 14 residues in the CDR3. Germline CDR1 SGHRS, CDR2 YFSETQ. V dropped 2 bases and J dropped 6 bases, with 15 bases sitting between them. The CDR3 DNA is TGCGCCAGCAGCTTCGGCCAGGTAGAAAGCGAGCAGTACTTC. The encoded protein is CASSFGQVESEQYF.

This clonotype was observed a few times. The gene calls are TRBV14 and TRBJ1-2, with TRBD1 matching over 8 bases. The germline V gene encodes CDR1 SGHDN and CDR2 FVKESK. The length of the CDR3 is 16 residues. Trimming at V came to 2 bases and at J to 2 bases, leaving 7 bases not matched to a gene. The CDR3 loop reads CASSQRGTGGNYGYTF. CDR3 coding DNA: TGTGCCAGCAGCCAACGAGGGACAGGTGGAAACTATGGCTACACCTTC.

DNA of the CDR3: TGTGCCAGCAGCTTGTTAGCCGGGGGCGGGATTCTAATCTACGAGCAGTACTTC. It is translated as CASSLLAGGGILIYEQYF. V gene TRBV5-5 combines with J gene TRBJ2-7; either TRBD1 or TRBD2 may supply D (6 bases each). V was shortened by 1 base and J by 3 bases, with 23 bases between the two germline ends. The CDR3 consists of 18 residues. Germline V gene sequence: CDR1 SGHKS, CDR2 YYEKEE (reference sequence).

The rearrangement uses TRBV7-9 and TRBJ2-7, with no clear D. The CDR3 is made up of 15 amino acids. Trimming pared 2 bases from V and 3 bases from J, leaving 14 bases between. Germline-derived CDR1 and CDR2 are SEHNR and FQNEAQ (reference sequence). The CDR3 nucleotides read TGTGCCAGCAGCTTAATCACCTCGGGCAACTACGAGCAGTACTTC. Residues: CASSLITSGNYEQYF.

V gene TRBV24-1 combines with J gene TRBJ2-3; D is perhaps TRBD1 (5 bases). The CDR3 length is 15 residues. CDR1 and CDR2 (germline): KGHDR, SFDVKD. V shed 5 bases and J shed 2 bases, with 13 bases lying between them. The DNA of the CDR3 is TGTGCCACCAGTGGATGGCAGGGCAACACAGATACGCAGTATTTT. Translated, it gives CATSGWQGNTDTQYF.

A few counts support this clonotype. This chain connects TRBV7-2 to TRBJ2-7; D tentatively reads TRBD1 or TRBD2 (5 bases each). CDR1 and CDR2 from the germline V gene are SGHTA and FQGNSA. CDR3 length equals 16 residues. The ends were cut back, 2 bases at V and 2 bases at J, with 16 bases in the middle. CDR3: CASSLLGDGYAYEQYF. The CDR3, as DNA: TGTGCCAGCAGCTTATTGGGGGACGGGTACGCCTACGAGCAGTACTTC.

This clonotype was found a few times. The CDR3 spells CASSLSVYRDEDSKNIQYF. DNA for the CDR3: TGTGCCAGCAGCTTGAGCGTCTATAGGGATGAGGATAGCAAAAACATTCAGTACTTC. V gene TRBV11-1 combines with J gene TRBJ2-4; the D is unclear. The V gene's germline CDR1 is SGHAT and CDR2 FQDESV (reference sequence). Trimming took off 3 bases at V and 3 bases at J, with 24 bases between the two ends. The CDR3 totals 19 residues.

This clonotype was seen many times. The rearrangement joins TRBV15 to TRBJ2-1; perhaps TRBD2 as D (6 bases). The germline V and J ends were trimmed by 0 bases and 5 bases, with 14 bases remaining between them. The CDR3 is made up of 16 amino acids. From germline, CDR1 is LNHNV and CDR2 YYDKDF (reference sequence). CDR3 in DNA: TGTGCCACCAGCAGAGAATGGGACTTAAAGGACAATGAGCAGTTCTTC. Encoded protein: CATSREWDLKDNEQFF. The full variable domain, completed using reference TRBV15 and TRBJ2-1, is DAMVIQNPRYQVTQFGKPVTLSCSQTLNHNVMYWYQQKSSQAPKLLFHYYDKDFNNEADTPDNFQSRRPNTSFCFLDIRSPGLGDTAMYLCATSREWDLKDNEQFFGPGTRLTVL.

This clonotype has only a few counts. The chain carries TRBV7-9 and TRBJ2-5; 8 bases match TRBD2. V lost 2 bases to trimming and J lost 4 bases; unmatched junction nucleotides: 9. CDR1 and CDR2 (germline): SEHNR, FQNEAQ (reference sequence). This CDR3 comprises 16 residues. The CDR3 here is CASSLMALADGETQYF. The CDR3, as DNA: TGTGCCAGCAGCTTAATGGCACTAGCGGACGGAGAGACCCAGTACTTC.